This T cell receptor beta chain was recorded in a study of blood T cell repertoires in COVID-19. In the study's own analysis: Estimation of nucleated cell counts was performed using reference gene primer amplification. TCRdb's table, derived via immunoSEQ multiplex PCR, lists solely in-frame clones and lacks some. For V, J and clone size, that table is used; D and trimming come from the DNA. The sample consists of 450,000 to 500,000 clones, 75% to 90% of them appearing once. CDR3 length: 18 residues. Germline lookup yields CDR1 LNHDA and CDR2 SQIVND (reference sequence). Trimming removed 2 bases from V and 0 bases from J; junction bases left unmatched: 8. Cohort 3 donors were reported recovered after two negative PCRs, clearance, or symptom resolution.

The chain uses TRBV19 and TRBJ2-5; 11 bases are a match to TRBD2. The sequencing sample was made of PBMCs or T cells enriched from blood (not recorded which). The TCR comes from a woman in her sixties or seventies who had recovered from COVID-19. The CDR3 bases are TGTGCCAGTAGTATAAGGCTAGCGGGGGGTCCGTACCAAGAGACCCAGTACTTC. Protein sequence: CASSIRLAGGPYQETQYF.